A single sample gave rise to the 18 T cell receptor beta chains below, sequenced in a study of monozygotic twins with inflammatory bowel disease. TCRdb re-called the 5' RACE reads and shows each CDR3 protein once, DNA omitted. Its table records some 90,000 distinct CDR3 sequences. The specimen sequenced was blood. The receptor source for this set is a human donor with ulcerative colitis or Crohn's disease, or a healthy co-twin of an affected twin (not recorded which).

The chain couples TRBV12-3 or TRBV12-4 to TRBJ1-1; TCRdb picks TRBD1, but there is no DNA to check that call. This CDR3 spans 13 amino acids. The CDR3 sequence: CASSLEGDTEAFF.

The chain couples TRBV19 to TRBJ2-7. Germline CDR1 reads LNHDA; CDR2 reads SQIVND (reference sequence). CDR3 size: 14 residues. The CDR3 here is CASSTTRSSYKQYF.

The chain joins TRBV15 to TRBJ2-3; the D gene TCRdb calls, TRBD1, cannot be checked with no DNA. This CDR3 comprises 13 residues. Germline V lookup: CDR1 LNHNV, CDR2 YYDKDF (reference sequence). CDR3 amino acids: CATSRAPGDTQYF.

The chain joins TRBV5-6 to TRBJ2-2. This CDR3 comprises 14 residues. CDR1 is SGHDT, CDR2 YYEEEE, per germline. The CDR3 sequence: CASTAGHGFGELFF.

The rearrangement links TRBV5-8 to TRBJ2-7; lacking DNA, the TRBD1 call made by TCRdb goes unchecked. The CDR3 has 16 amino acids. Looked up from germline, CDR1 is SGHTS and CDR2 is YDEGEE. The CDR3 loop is CASSLVGRGANYEQYF.

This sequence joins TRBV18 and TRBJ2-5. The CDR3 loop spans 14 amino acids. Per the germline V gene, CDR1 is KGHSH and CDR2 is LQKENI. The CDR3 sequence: CASSPPGGLETQYF.

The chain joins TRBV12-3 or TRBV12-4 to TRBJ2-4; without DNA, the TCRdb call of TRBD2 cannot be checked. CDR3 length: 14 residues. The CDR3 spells CASSLGNEGNIQYF.

The CDR3 reads CASRVGQGAREQYF. V usage is TRBV2 and J usage is TRBJ2-7; absent DNA, TCRdb's TRBD1 call cannot be checked. Germline CDR1 is SNHLY and CDR2 is FYNNEI. This CDR3 comprises 14 residues.

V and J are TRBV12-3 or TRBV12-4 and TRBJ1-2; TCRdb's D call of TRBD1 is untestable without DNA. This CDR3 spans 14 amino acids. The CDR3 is CASSKQGVGYGYTF.

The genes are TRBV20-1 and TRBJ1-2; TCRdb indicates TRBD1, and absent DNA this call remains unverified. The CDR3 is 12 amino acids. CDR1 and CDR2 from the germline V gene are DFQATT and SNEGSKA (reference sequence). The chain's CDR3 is CSARVPGNGYTF.

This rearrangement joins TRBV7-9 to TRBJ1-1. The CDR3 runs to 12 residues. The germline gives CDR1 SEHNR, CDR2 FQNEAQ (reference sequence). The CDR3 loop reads CASSLVVDEAFF.

The CDR3 region is CASSQEGLTETQYF. The J gene is TRBJ2-5, the V gene TRBV3-1; TCRdb's D gene call, TRBD2, goes unchecked for lack of DNA. The CDR3 loop spans 14 amino acids. Germline CDR1 reads LGHDT; CDR2 reads YNNKEL (reference sequence).

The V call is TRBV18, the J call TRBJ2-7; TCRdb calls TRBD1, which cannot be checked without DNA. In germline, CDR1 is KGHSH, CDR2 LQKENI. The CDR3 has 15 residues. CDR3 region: CASSPRRQGDNEQYF. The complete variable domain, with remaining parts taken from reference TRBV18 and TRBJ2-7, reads NAGVMQNPRHLVRRRGQEARLRCSPMKGHSHVYWYRQLPEEGLKFMVYLQKENIIDESGMPKERFSAEFPKEGPSILRIQQVVRGDSAAYFCASSPRRQGDNEQYFGPGTRLTVT.

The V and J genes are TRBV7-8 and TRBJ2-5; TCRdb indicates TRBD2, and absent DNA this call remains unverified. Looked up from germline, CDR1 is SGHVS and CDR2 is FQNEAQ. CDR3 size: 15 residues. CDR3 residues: CASSLREGAQETQYF.

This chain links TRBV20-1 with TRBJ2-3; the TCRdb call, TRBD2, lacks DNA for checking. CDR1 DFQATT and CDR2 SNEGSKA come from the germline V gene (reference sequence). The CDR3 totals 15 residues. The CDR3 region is CSAKTSGGARGTQYF.

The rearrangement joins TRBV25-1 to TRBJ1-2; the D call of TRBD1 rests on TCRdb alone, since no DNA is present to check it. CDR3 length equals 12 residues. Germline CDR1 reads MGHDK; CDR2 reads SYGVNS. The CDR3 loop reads CATHRGADGYTF.

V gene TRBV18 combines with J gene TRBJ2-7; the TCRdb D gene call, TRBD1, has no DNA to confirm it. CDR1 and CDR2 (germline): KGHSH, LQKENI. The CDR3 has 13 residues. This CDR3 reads CASSPQGLAEQYF.

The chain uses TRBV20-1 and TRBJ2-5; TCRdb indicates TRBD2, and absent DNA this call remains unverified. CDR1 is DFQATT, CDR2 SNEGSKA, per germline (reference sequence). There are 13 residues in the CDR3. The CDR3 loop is CSAKLTRGETQYF.